The clone carrying this T cell receptor (beta chain) was counted at least ten times. The antigen remains unidentified. The time point: patch test 3, about 24 weeks after DPC sensitization. Treatment given: therapeutic diphenylcyclopropenone sensitization with weekly scalp DPC. Total RNA extraction was carried out from unfractionated whole blood. This entry belongs to a study of human T cells and chemical hapten exposure. Study-level results: PT1 expanded TCR counts correlated positively with patch test score.

A single record per CDR3 protein comes from TCRdb applying MiXCR to the RACE reads. The sample contains fewer than 40,000 distinct CDR3 sequences, more than 9.5% of which appear only once. Trimming left V 4 bases short and J 0 bases short, with 7 bases between. From germline, CDR1 is MNHEY and CDR2 SVGAGI. The CDR3 runs to 14 residues. This receptor was taken from a woman aged 40-49 years with alopecia areata. Some clones in this sample may be carry-over from other donors' samples. The sample in question was whole blood, obtained in connection with sensitization to the hapten diphenylcyclopropenone (DPC). The chain joins TRBV6-5 to TRBJ1-3; a possible D gene is TRBD1 (5 bases). CDR3 sequence: CASSSGGSGNTIYF. CDR3 bases: TGTGCCAGCAGTTCGGGGGGCTCTGGAAACACCATATATTTT.